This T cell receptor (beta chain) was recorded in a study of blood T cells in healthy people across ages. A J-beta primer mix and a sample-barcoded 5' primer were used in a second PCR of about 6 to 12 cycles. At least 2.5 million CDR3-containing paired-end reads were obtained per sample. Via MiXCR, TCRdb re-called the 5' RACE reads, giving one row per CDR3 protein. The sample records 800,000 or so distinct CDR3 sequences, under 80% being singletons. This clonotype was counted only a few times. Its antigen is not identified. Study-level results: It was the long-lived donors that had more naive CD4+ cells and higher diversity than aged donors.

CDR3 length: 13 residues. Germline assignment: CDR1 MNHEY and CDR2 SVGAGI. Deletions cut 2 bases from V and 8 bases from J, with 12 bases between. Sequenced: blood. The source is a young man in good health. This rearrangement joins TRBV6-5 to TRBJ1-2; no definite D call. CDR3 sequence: CASSYVRGEGYTF. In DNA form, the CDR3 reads TGTGCCAGCAGTTACGTCAGAGGAGAAGGCTACACCTTC.